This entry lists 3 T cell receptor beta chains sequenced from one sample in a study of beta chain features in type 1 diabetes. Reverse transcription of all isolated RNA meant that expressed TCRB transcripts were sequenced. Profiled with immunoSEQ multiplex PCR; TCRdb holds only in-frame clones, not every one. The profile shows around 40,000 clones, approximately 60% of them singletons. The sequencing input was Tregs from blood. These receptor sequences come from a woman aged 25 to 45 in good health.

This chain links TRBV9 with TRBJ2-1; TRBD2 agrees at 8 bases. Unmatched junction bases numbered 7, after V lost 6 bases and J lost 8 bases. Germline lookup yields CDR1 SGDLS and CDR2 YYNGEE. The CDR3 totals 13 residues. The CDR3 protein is CASKSGSSDEQFF. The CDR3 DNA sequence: TGTGCCAGCAAAAGCGGGAGCTCCGATGAGCAGTTCTTC.

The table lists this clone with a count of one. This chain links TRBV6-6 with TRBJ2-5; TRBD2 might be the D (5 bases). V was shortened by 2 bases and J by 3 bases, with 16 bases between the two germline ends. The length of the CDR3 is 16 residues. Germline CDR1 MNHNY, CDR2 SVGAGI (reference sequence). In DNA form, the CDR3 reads TGTGCCAGCAGTTACCCCCTGGGGAGCATAGAAGAGACCCAGTACTTC. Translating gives CASSYPLGSIEETQYF.

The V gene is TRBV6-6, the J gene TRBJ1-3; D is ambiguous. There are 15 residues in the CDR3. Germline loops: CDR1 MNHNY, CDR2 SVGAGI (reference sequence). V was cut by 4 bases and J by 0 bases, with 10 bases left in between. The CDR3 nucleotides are TGTGCCAGCAGTTCCCCACGGAGCTCTGGAAACACCATATATTTT. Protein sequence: CASSSPRSSGNTIYF.